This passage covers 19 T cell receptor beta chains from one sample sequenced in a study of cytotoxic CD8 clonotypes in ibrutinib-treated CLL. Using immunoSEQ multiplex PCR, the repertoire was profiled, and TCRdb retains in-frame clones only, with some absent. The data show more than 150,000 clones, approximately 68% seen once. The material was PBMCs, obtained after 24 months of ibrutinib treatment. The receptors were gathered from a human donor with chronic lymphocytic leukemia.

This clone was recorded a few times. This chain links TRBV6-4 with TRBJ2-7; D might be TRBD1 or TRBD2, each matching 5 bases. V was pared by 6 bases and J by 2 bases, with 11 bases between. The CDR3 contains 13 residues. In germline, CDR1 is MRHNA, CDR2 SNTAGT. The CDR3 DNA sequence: TGTGCCAGCAGGCCGGGACGAGCCTACGAGCAGTACTTC. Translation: CASRPGRAYEQYF.

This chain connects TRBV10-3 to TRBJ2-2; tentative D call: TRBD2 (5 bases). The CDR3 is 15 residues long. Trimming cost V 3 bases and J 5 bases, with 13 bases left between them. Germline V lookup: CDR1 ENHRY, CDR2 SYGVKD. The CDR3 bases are TGTGCCATCAGTGACCCTAGCTCGGGGACCGGGGAGCTGTTTTTT. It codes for CAISDPSSGTGELFF.

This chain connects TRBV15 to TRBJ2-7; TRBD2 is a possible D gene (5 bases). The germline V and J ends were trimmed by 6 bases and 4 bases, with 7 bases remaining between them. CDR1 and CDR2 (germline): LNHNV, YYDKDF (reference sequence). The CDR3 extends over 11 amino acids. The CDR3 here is CATRGEYEQYF. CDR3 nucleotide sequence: TGTGCCACCAGGGGAGAATACGAGCAGTACTTC. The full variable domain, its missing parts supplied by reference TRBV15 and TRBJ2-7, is DAMVIQNPRYQVTQFGKPVTLSCSQTLNHNVMYWYQQKSSQAPKLLFHYYDKDFNNEADTPDNFQSRRPNTSFCFLDIRSPGLGDTAMYLCATRGEYEQYFGPGTRLTVT.

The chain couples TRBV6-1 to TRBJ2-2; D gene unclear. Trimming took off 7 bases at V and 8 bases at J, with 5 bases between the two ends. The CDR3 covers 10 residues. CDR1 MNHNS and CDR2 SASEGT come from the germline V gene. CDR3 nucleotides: TGTGCCAGCAAGAGGGGGGAGCTGTTTTTT. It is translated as CASKRGELFF.

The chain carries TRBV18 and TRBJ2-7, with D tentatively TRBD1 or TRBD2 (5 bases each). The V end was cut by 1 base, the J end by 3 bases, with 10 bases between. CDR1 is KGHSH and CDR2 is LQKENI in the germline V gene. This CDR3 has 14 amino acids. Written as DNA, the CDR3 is TGTGCCAGCTCACCACAGGGACCCAACTACGAGCAGTACTTC. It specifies CASSPQGPNYEQYF. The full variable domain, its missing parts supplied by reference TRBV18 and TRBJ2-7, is NAGVMQNPRHLVRRRGQEARLRCSPMKGHSHVYWYRQLPEEGLKFMVYLQKENIIDESGMPKERFSAEFPKEGPSILRIQQVVRGDSAAYFCASSPQGPNYEQYFGPGTRLTVT.

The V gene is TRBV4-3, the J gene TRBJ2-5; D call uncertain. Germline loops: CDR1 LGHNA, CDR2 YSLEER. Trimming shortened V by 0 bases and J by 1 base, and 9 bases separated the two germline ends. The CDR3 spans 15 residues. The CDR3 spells CASSQDWQPQETQYF. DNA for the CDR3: TGCGCCAGCAGCCAAGATTGGCAGCCCCAAGAGACCCAGTACTTC.

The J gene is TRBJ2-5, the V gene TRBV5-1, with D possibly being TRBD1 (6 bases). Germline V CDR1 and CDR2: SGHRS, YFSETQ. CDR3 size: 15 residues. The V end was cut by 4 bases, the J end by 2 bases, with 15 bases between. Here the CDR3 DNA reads TGCGCCAGCAGCCCCACTCAAGACAGGCAAGAGACCCAGTACTTC. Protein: CASSPTQDRQETQYF.

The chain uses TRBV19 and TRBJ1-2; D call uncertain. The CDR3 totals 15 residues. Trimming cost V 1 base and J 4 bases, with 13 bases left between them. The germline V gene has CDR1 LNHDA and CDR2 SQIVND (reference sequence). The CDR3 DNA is TGTGCCAGTAGTATAGTCGCAGCCTCGGGCTATGGCTACACCTTC. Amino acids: CASSIVAASGYGYTF.

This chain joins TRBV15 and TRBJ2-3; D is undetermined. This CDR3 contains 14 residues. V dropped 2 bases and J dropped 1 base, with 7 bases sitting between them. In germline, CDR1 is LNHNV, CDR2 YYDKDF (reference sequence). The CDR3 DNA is TGTGCCACCAGCAGATTACTTGGCACAGATACGCAGTATTTT. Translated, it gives CATSRLLGTDTQYF.

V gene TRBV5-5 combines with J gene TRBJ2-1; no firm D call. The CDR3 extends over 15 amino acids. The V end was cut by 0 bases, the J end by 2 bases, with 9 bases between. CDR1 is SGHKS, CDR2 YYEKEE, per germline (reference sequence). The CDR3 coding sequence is TGTGCCAGCAGCTTGGTGCAGGCTACCTACAATGAGCAGTTCTTC. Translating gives CASSLVQATYNEQFF.

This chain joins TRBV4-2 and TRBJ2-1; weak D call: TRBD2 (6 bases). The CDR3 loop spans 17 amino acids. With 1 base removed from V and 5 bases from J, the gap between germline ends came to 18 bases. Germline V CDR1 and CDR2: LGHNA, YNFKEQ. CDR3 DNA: TGTGCCAGCAGCCAAGCCGAGGACTACCTCAACCACAATGAGCAGTTCTTC. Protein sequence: CASSQAEDYLNHNEQFF.

The CDR3: CASSLGRFGPQGNIQYF. DNA for the CDR3: TGTGCCAGCAGCTTAGGTAGATTCGGGCCCCAGGGAAACATTCAGTACTTC. V usage is TRBV11-2 and J usage is TRBJ2-4; D possibly corresponds to TRBD1 (5 bases). Trimming cost V 1 base and J 6 bases, with 19 bases left between them. This CDR3 comprises 17 residues. CDR1 SGHAT and CDR2 FQNNGV come from the germline V gene.

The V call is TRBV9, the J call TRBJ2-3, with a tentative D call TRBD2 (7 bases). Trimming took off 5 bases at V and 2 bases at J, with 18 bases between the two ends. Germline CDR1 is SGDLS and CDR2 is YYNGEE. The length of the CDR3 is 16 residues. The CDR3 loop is CASSNGGLADTDTQYF. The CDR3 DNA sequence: TGTGCCAGCAGTAACGGGGGGCTAGCGGACACAGATACGCAGTATTTT. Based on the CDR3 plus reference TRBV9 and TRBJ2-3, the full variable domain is DSGVTQTPKHLITATGQRVTLRCSPRSGDLSVYWYQQSLDQGLQFLIQYYNGEERAKGNILERFSAQQFPDLHSELNLSSLELGDSALYFCASSNGGLADTDTQYFGPGTRLTVL.

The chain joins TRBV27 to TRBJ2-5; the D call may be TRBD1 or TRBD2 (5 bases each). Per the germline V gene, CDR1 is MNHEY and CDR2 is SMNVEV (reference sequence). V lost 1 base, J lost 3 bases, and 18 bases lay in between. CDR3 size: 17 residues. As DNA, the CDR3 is TGTGCCAGCAGTTTATATCGAGCGGAGTGGGGGAAAGAGACCCAGTACTTC. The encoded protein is CASSLYRAEWGKETQYF.

The CDR3 is CASSVSPGPAGNTIYF. CDR3 nucleotides: TGTGCCAGCAGCGTAAGTCCGGGACCAGCGGGAAACACCATATATTTT. The rearrangement joins TRBV9 to TRBJ1-3; possibly TRBD1 for D (5 bases). Trimming shortened V by 1 base and J by 4 bases, and 15 bases separated the two germline ends. Per germline, CDR1 SGDLS and CDR2 YYNGEE. CDR3 length equals 16 residues.

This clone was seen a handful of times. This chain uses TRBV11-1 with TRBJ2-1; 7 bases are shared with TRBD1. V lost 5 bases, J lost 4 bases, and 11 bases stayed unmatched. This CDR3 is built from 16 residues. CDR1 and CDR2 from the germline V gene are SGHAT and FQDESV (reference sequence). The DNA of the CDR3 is TGTGCCAGCAGCCCCGCCGGGACAGACCTATACAATGAGCAGTTCTTC. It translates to CASSPAGTDLYNEQFF.

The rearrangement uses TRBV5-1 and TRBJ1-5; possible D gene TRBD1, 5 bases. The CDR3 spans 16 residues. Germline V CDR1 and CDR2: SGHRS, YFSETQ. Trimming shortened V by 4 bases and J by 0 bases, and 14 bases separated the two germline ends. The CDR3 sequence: CASSPGDRHSNQPQHF. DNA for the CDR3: TGCGCCAGCAGCCCCGGGGACCGACATAGCAATCAGCCCCAGCATTTT. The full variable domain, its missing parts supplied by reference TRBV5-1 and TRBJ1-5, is KAGVTQTPRYLIKTRGQQVTLSCSPISGHRSVSWYQQTPGQGLQFLFEYFSETQRNKGNFPGRFSGRQFSNSRSEMNVSTLELGDSALYLCASSPGDRHSNQPQHFGDGTRLSIL.

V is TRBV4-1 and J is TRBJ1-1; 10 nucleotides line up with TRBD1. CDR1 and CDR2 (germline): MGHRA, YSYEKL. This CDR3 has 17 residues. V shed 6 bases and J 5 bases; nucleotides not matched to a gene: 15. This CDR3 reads CASRDLDRGLRGTEAFF. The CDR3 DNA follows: TGCGCCAGCAGGGATCTAGACAGGGGGCTCCGAGGGACTGAAGCTTTCTTT.

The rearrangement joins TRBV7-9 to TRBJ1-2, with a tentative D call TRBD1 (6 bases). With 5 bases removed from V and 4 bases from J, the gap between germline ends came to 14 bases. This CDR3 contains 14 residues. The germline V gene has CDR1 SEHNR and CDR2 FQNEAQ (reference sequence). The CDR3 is CASSPSGRGYGYTF. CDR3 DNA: TGTGCCAGCAGCCCGAGCGGCAGGGGCTATGGCTACACCTTC.